Following are 11 T cell receptor beta chains from one sample sequenced in a study of T cell responses to AZD1222 COVID-19 vaccine. Sequencing was performed with immunoSEQ multiplex PCR; in TCRdb, only in-frame clones are kept and a portion is missing. The sample shows some 90,000 clones, 85% to 90% of them seen only once. Sample: peripheral blood, taken 28 days after the second AZD1222 dose. The receptor source for this set is an adult who received the AZD1222 COVID-19 vaccine.

This clone showed up just a few times. Other DNA sequences in this sample translate to the same CDR3. This rearrangement joins TRBV18 to TRBJ1-5; D remains unclear. The CDR3 is made up of 13 amino acids. Trimming stripped 3 bases from V and 1 base from J, with 4 bases between. Germline lookup yields CDR1 KGHSH and CDR2 LQKENI. DNA for the CDR3: TGTGCCAGCTCACCTGGAAGCAATCAGCCCCAGCATTTT. It encodes CASSPGSNQPQHF.

This chain links TRBV3-1 (or the pseudogene TRBV3-2) with TRBJ2-2; D may be TRBD1 or TRBD2 (5 bases each). This CDR3 has 13 residues. Germline CDR1 and CDR2: LGHDT and YNNKEL (reference sequence). The CDR3 region has the DNA TGTGTATCGGGGCAGGGTGGCACCGGGGAGCTGTTTTTT. Its protein is CVSGQGGTGELFF.

The rearrangement uses TRBV12-3 or TRBV12-4 and TRBJ1-4; perhaps TRBD1 as D (5 bases). Trimming cost V 6 bases and J 8 bases, with 10 bases left between them. The CDR3 has 12 residues. CDR3 in amino acids: CASRPRQEKLFF. The CDR3, as DNA: TGTGCCAGCAGACCTAGACAGGAAAAACTGTTTTTT.

This chain connects TRBV3-1 (or the pseudogene TRBV3-2) to TRBJ1-1; no firm D call. Germline CDR1 reads LGHDT; CDR2 reads YNNKEL (reference sequence). V lost 0 bases and J lost 8, with 10 bases in between. The CDR3 is made up of 13 amino acids. The CDR3 DNA reads TGTGCCAGCAGCCAAGATATACCTGAGGAAGCTTTCTTT. Its translation: CASSQDIPEEAFF.

As concerns this clone: Other DNA sequences in the sample encode the same CDR3. This chain uses TRBV11-2 with TRBJ1-1; D is ambiguous. The CDR3 spans 14 residues. CDR1 and CDR2 from the germline V gene are SGHAT and FQNNGV. Trimming pared 3 bases from V and 1 base from J, leaving 9 bases between. The CDR3 here is CASSLGSENTEAFF. The CDR3 nucleotides read TGTGCCAGCAGCTTGGGATCAGAGAACACTGAAGCTTTCTTT.

The chain is built from TRBV5-4 and TRBJ1-3; 10 bases agree with TRBD1. The V segment lost 6 bases and the J segment 7 bases; nucleotides outside the gene matches: 10. The V gene's germline CDR1 is SGHNT and CDR2 YYREEE (reference sequence). This CDR3 region has 15 residues. In nucleotides, the CDR3 is TGTGCCAGCACCCTCGGGGGGACAGGGGCTAACACCATATATTTT. This gives the protein CASTLGGTGANTIYF.

V gene TRBV19 combines with J gene TRBJ1-1; D call uncertain. V shed 3 bases and J shed 3 bases, with 8 bases lying between them. Germline CDR1 is LNHDA and CDR2 is SQIVND (reference sequence). This CDR3 has 13 amino acids. CDR3 protein: CASSIRGDTEAFF. CDR3 sequence (DNA): TGTGCCAGTAGTATCAGAGGAGACACTGAAGCTTTCTTT.

The sample holds a few counts of this clone. The chain joins TRBV2 to TRBJ2-7, with 7 bases matching TRBD2. CDR3 length: 12 amino acids. Germline V lookup: CDR1 SNHLY, CDR2 FYNNEI. J gave up 2 bases and V 6 bases, and 1 base lay outside the gene matches. This CDR3 reads CASSAGAYEQYF. The CDR3 DNA reads as TGTGCCAGCAGCGCGGGGGCCTACGAGCAGTACTTC.

The J gene is TRBJ1-4, the V gene TRBV19; D unclear. The CDR3 has 13 amino acids. Trimming stripped 6 bases from V and 4 bases from J, with 9 bases between. CDR1 is LNHDA and CDR2 is SQIVND in the germline V gene (reference sequence). CDR3 coding DNA: TGTGCCAGTAGGCGGCGAGGTAATGAAAAACTGTTTTTT. Its protein is CASRRRGNEKLFF. Variable domain in full (rest from reference TRBV19 and TRBJ1-4): DGGITQSPKYLFRKEGQNVTLSCEQNLNHDAMYWYRQDPGQGLRLIYYSQIVNDFQKGDIAEGYSVSREKKESFPLTVTSAQKNPTAFYLCASRRRGNEKLFFGSGTQLSVL.

The rearrangement links TRBV27 to TRBJ1-2, with 7 bases matching TRBD1. Germline trimming cut 5 bases from V and 0 bases from J; bases unmatched to any gene: 6. The CDR3 has 15 amino acids. CDR1 is MNHEY and CDR2 is SMNVEV in the germline V gene (reference sequence). The CDR3: CASSPRDSPNYGYTF. As DNA, the CDR3 is TGTGCCAGCAGTCCCCGGGACAGTCCTAACTATGGCTACACCTTC.

The CDR3 here is CASRPTSGGETQYF. DNA of the CDR3: TGCGCCAGCAGACCGACTAGCGGGGGTGAGACCCAGTACTTC. J is TRBJ2-5 and V is TRBV5-1, with TRBD2 matching 12 bases. J was trimmed by 5 bases and V by 5 bases; bases with no gene match: 4. Looked up from germline, CDR1 is SGHRS and CDR2 is YFSETQ. The CDR3 runs to 14 residues.